The text below deals with one T cell receptor beta chain. Germline CDR1 reads LNHDA; CDR2 reads SQIVND (reference sequence). This CDR3 is built from 16 residues. J lost 4 bases, V lost 0 bases, and 8 bases had no gene match. This table comes from immunoSEQ multiplex PCR, and its TCRdb copy is limited to in-frame clones, with some not included. The top ten hold around 30% of the sample, which has some 55,000 clones, 83% seen once. The sample originates from a study of lymphopenia after photon versus proton radiotherapy. The sequencing here drew on peripheral blood, taken from a patient treated with photon-based radiotherapy. The sequence derives from a man in his fifties with gastric cancer. V gene TRBV19 combines with J gene TRBJ1-2, with 7 bases aligning to TRBD1. CDR3 in amino acids: CASSIDLDRQTYGYTF. As DNA, the CDR3 is TGTGCCAGTAGTATAGATCTGGACAGGCAGACCTATGGCTACACCTTC.